This section outlines one TCR beta chain sequence together with its context. After removal of 5 bases from V and 6 bases from J, the junction contained 15 bases not matched to a gene. From germline, CDR1 is SGHVS and CDR2 FNYEAQ. This CDR3 region has 17 residues. The sample belongs to a study of blood T cell repertoires in COVID-19. Study overall: Spain, Italy and the United States supplied samples that represented acute and convalescent COVID-19. Nucleic acid was either cDNA or gDNA, and it came from T cells, B-cell-depleted T cells, or PBMCs.

Sequenced by immunoSEQ multiplex PCR; TCRdb stores in-frame clones only, minus some. The table lists 250,000 to 300,000 clones, approximately 89% of them singletons. Sequencing was done on a sample of peripheral blood. The chain combines TRBV7-6 with TRBJ2-2; 7 nucleotides agree with TRBD1. The sequence derives from a woman aged 30 to 39 with COVID-19, enrolled during active disease. DNA of the CDR3: TGTGCCAGCAGCCAGGATGAGGGGGCGCTTATCGCCGGGGAGCTGTTTTTT. Translating it yields CASSQDEGALIAGELFF.